The 27 T cell receptor beta chains presented below share a single source sample, sequenced in a study of blood T cell repertoires in COVID-19 (dated by TCRdb to 2020 to 2022). The library was produced with the immunoSEQ multiplex PCR assay. TCRdb limited this immuneACCESS table to in-frame rearrangements with V and J called. A share of clones is missing; checked studies link under half to unresolved V genes, and the rest is unexplained. The sample table lists roughly 120,000 clones, roughly 70% of them with a count of one. The leading ten clones occupy 0.86% of the sample. Material: peripheral blood. These receptors were obtained from a human donor with acute or convalescent COVID-19. The donor label of this sample is uncertain.

The J gene is TRBJ2-1, the V gene TRBV3-1 (or the pseudogene TRBV3-2); 11 bases agree with TRBD2. CDR3 length equals 16 residues. Germline assignment: CDR1 LGHDT and CDR2 YNNKEL (reference sequence). The V gene end was trimmed by 5 bases and the J gene end by 7 bases; junction bases not matched to a gene: 10. The CDR3 sequence: CASSDAGVAGGNEQFF. In DNA, the CDR3 is TGTGCCAGCAGCGACGCCGGGGTAGCGGGAGGGAATGAGCAGTTCTTC.

The chain carries TRBV5-1 and TRBJ2-3; 7 bases align to TRBD2. Germline CDR1 is SGHRS and CDR2 is YFSETQ. CDR3 length: 16 amino acids. V lost 0 bases and J lost 5; bases outside the gene matches: 9. Here the CDR3 reads CASSLGLARNQDTQYF. The CDR3 nucleotides read TGCGCCAGCAGCTTGGGACTAGCCAGGAACCAAGATACGCAGTATTTT.

The gene calls are TRBV20-1 and TRBJ2-3, with 10 bases that match TRBD2. In germline, CDR1 is DFQATT, CDR2 SNEGSKA (reference sequence). The CDR3 spans 12 residues. Trimming took 3 bases from V and 10 from J; bases not matched to a gene: 4. The CDR3 reads CSASSSGGPQYF. The CDR3 DNA reads TGCAGTGCTAGTTCTAGCGGGGGTCCGCAGTATTTT.

V is TRBV6-5 and J is TRBJ2-6; TRBD1 aligns across 8 bases. This CDR3 is 16 amino acids long. CDR1 is MNHEY and CDR2 is SVGAGI in the germline V gene. The ends lost 2 bases at V and 2 bases at J; junction bases unmatched: 2. The CDR3 reads CASSYHRGAGANVLTF. The DNA of the CDR3 is TGTGCCAGCAGTTACCACAGGGGGGCTGGGGCCAACGTCCTGACTTTC.

Only one count was recorded for this clone. V and J are TRBV6-5 and TRBJ2-7; 8 bases line up with TRBD1. The trim removed 9 bases at V and 3 bases at J, leaving 7 bases unmatched. Per the germline V gene, CDR1 is MNHEY and CDR2 is SVGAGI. The CDR3 totals 13 residues. The CDR3 bases are TGTGCCAGTCGAGCAGGGGGCTTCTACGAGCAGTACGTC. Encoded protein: CASRAGGFYEQYV.

The chain employs TRBV9 and TRBJ1-6; 8 bases line up with TRBD1. CDR1 SGDLS and CDR2 YYNGEE come from the germline V gene. The CDR3 runs to 15 residues. The trim removed 3 bases at V and 7 bases at J, leaving 6 bases unmatched. CDR3 bases: TGTGCCAGCAGCGCCGGGACAGGCCCCAATTCACCCCTCCACTTT. It codes for CASSAGTGPNSPLHF.

This rearrangement joins TRBV7-6 to TRBJ1-4, with 10 positions matching TRBD1. Germline-derived CDR1 and CDR2 are SGHVS and FNYEAQ. The CDR3 has 16 residues. The J segment lost 2 bases and the V segment lost 5 bases, leaving 5 bases of the junction unmatched. The chain's CDR3 is CASSLRTGGTNEKLFF. The CDR3 nucleotides are TGTGCCAGCAGCCTCCGGACAGGGGGTACTAATGAAAAACTGTTTTTT.

The rearrangement links TRBV2 to TRBJ1-5, with D possibly being TRBD1 (6 bases). V shed 6 bases and J shed 9 bases, with 21 bases lying between them. Germline values: CDR1 SNHLY, CDR2 FYNNEI. CDR3 size: 15 residues. CDR3 coding DNA: TGTGCCAGCAGCAATGGGGGCAGGGGCCCCTTGCCCCAGCATTTT. It is translated as CASSNGGRGPLPQHF.

The chain couples TRBV10-2 to TRBJ1-6; 8 nucleotides match TRBD1. Germline CDR1 and CDR2: WSHSY and SAAADI. CDR3 length equals 13 residues. V lost 6 bases and J lost 11; bases outside the gene matches: 6. The CDR3 reads CASREDRDAPLHF. The CDR3 nucleotides read TGCGCCAGCAGAGAGGACAGGGACGCACCCCTCCACTTT.

The rearrangement uses TRBV2 and TRBJ1-6; D unclear. In germline, CDR1 is SNHLY, CDR2 FYNNEI. The CDR3 has 18 amino acids. Trimming shortened V by 6 bases and J by 5 bases, and 23 bases separated the two germline ends. CDR3 region: CASSRVGVPGGDNSPLHF. The DNA of the CDR3 is TGTGCCAGCAGCCGGGTCGGAGTTCCGGGAGGCGATAATTCACCCCTCCACTTT.

Remarks on this clone: Other DNA sequences in the sample encode the same CDR3. The CDR3 sequence is CATSQGGQPQHF. The CDR3 coding sequence is TGTGCCACCAGCCAGGGTGGGCAGCCCCAGCATTTT. V usage is TRBV24-1 and J usage is TRBJ1-5; perhaps TRBD1 as D (5 bases). This CDR3 spans 12 amino acids. The germline V gene encodes CDR1 KGHDR and CDR2 SFDVKD. The V end was cut by 7 bases, the J end by 7 bases, with 10 bases between.

This chain joins TRBV7-6 and TRBJ1-6; D uncertain. This CDR3 spans 14 amino acids. CDR1 SGHVS and CDR2 FNYEAQ come from the germline V gene. Trimming pared 3 bases from V and 6 bases from J, leaving 9 bases between. The CDR3 spells CASSFGQPNSPLHF. CDR3 in DNA: TGTGCCAGCAGCTTTGGGCAGCCTAATTCACCCCTCCACTTT.

The chain recombines TRBV5-1 with TRBJ1-3; D unresolved. Trimming left V 1 base short and J 2 bases short, with 4 bases between. This CDR3 spans 13 amino acids. Germline CDR1 reads SGHRS; CDR2 reads YFSETQ. The CDR3 reads CASSLIAGNTIYF. In DNA, the CDR3 is TGCGCCAGCAGCTTGATAGCTGGAAACACCATATATTTT. Complete variable domain (other parts from reference TRBV5-1 and TRBJ1-3): KAGVTQTPRYLIKTRGQQVTLSCSPISGHRSVSWYQQTPGQGLQFLFEYFSETQRNKGNFPGRFSGRQFSNSRSEMNVSTLELGDSALYLCASSLIAGNTIYFGEGSWLTVV.

The chain carries TRBV12-3 or TRBV12-4 and TRBJ1-2, with unresolved D. CDR3 length equals 12 residues. V lost 6 bases and J lost 6, with 11 bases in between. Here the CDR3 DNA reads TGTGCCAGCAGCCCTTCGGTGGATGGCTACACCTTC. It encodes CASSPSVDGYTF.

This sequence joins TRBV28 and TRBJ1-5, with TRBD1 matching 9 bases. The CDR3 runs 16 residues. After removal of 7 bases from V and 5 bases from J, the junction contained 12 bases not matched to a gene. The germline gives CDR1 MDHEN, CDR2 SYDVKM. CDR3 sequence (DNA): TGTGCCAGCACCTCGAAGGGGACAGGGCGGTATCAGCCCCAGCATTTT. Protein product: CASTSKGTGRYQPQHF.

The table lists this clone with a few counts. The chain carries TRBV5-1 and TRBJ2-3, with D unresolved. CDR1 SGHRS and CDR2 YFSETQ come from the germline V gene. The CDR3 has 13 residues. Trimming shortened V by 4 bases and J by 6 bases, and 12 bases separated the two germline ends. The CDR3 reads CASSPRVVDTQYF. CDR3 bases: TGCGCCAGCAGCCCACGAGTGGTTGATACGCAGTATTTT.

The rearrangement joins TRBV18 to TRBJ1-6, with D tentatively TRBD1 (5 bases). CDR1 KGHSH and CDR2 LQKENI come from the germline V gene. The CDR3 has 16 amino acids. V gave up 3 bases and J gave up 0 bases, with 9 bases separating them. The CDR3 sequence is CASSPRQSSYNSPLHF. The DNA of the CDR3 is TGTGCCAGCTCACCCCGACAGAGCTCCTATAATTCACCCCTCCACTTT. Filled out from reference TRBV18 and TRBJ1-6, the complete variable domain reads NAGVMQNPRHLVRRRGQEARLRCSPMKGHSHVYWYRQLPEEGLKFMVYLQKENIIDESGMPKERFSAEFPKEGPSILRIQQVVRGDSAAYFCASSPRQSSYNSPLHFGNGTRLTVT.

This chain joins TRBV19 and TRBJ2-1; 9 positions match TRBD1. Trimming at V came to 10 bases and at J to 10 bases, leaving 14 bases not matched to a gene. In germline, CDR1 is LNHDA, CDR2 SQIVND (reference sequence). The CDR3 is made up of 14 amino acids. CDR3 sequence: CATDQGQGRGEQFF. The CDR3 DNA follows: TGTGCCACCGACCAGGGACAGGGACGGGGGGAGCAGTTCTTC.

The chain combines TRBV9 with TRBJ2-2; TRBD2 aligns across 10 bases. The CDR3 has 16 residues. Germline V gives CDR1 SGDLS, CDR2 YYNGEE. The trim removed 3 bases at V and 8 bases at J, leaving 10 bases unmatched. The CDR3: CASSAQSGGASGELFF. CDR3 DNA: TGTGCCAGCAGCGCCCAGAGCGGGGGGGCTAGTGGGGAGCTGTTTTTT.

The rearrangement uses TRBV12-5 and TRBJ1-1, with TRBD1 matching over 8 bases. V dropped 6 bases and J dropped 5; count of bases not matched to a gene: 5. This CDR3 is 13 amino acids long. CDR1 LGHNT and CDR2 FRNRAP come from the germline V gene. CDR3 nucleotides: TGTGCTAGTGGCTTACAGGGGGGAACTGAAGCTTTCTTT. This translates into CASGLQGGTEAFF. The full variable domain, its missing parts supplied by reference TRBV12-5 and TRBJ1-1, is DARVTQTPRHKVTEMGQEVTMRCQPILGHNTVFWYRQTMMQGLELLAYFRNRAPLDDSGMPKDRFSAEMPDATLATLKIQPSEPRDSAVYFCASGLQGGTEAFFGQGTRLTVV.

This rearrangement joins TRBV19 to TRBJ1-1; TRBD1 might be the D (5 bases). Germline assignment: CDR1 LNHDA and CDR2 SQIVND (reference sequence). V lost 6 bases and J lost 0, with 11 bases in between. The CDR3 is 14 residues long. CDR3 DNA sequence: TGTGCCAGTAGGGCAGGGCCTATGAACACTGAAGCTTTCTTT. This sequence encodes CASRAGPMNTEAFF.

Written as DNA, the CDR3 is TGTGCCAGCAGCTTAGTGCCGACAGCTTCAGATGGCTACACCTTC. The encoded protein is CASSLVPTASDGYTF. V usage is TRBV11-2 and J usage is TRBJ1-2; tentatively, D is TRBD1 (5 bases). Per the germline V gene, CDR1 is SGHAT and CDR2 is FQNNGV. Deletions cut 1 base from V and 6 bases from J, with 15 bases between. The CDR3 sequence is 15 residues long.

The chain carries TRBV6-6 and TRBJ1-2; D unresolved. The V and J ends lost 9 bases and 2 bases respectively, with 16 bases between them. The CDR3 length is 14 residues. Germline V gives CDR1 MNHNY, CDR2 SVGAGI (reference sequence). CDR3 loop: CASFTWEANYGYTF. The CDR3 DNA reads as TGTGCCAGTTTCACTTGGGAGGCCAACTATGGCTACACCTTC.

The rearrangement links TRBV20-1 to TRBJ1-3; perhaps TRBD1 as D (5 bases). This CDR3 region has 13 residues. V lost 3 bases and J 4 bases, leaving 10 bases between the germline ends. Germline CDR1 DFQATT, CDR2 SNEGSKA (reference sequence). The CDR3 sequence is CSASKGQGNTIYF. The CDR3 DNA follows: TGCAGTGCTAGTAAGGGGCAGGGAAACACCATATATTTT.

In this sample, this clone turned up once. The chain has TRBV3-1 (or the pseudogene TRBV3-2) and TRBJ1-4; 10 bases map to TRBD1. CDR3 length: 14 amino acids. V shed 4 bases, J shed 7 bases, and the junction held 3 bases outside the gene matches. Germline loops: CDR1 LGHDT, CDR2 YNNKEL (reference sequence). This chain's CDR3 is CASSRDRGIEKLFF. In DNA form, the CDR3 reads TGTGCCAGCAGCCGGGACAGGGGTATTGAAAAACTGTTTTTT.

This clone was seen more than once but under ten times. The chain combines TRBV7-2 with TRBJ1-5; no clear D. This CDR3 contains 15 residues. Germline V CDR1 and CDR2: SGHTA, FQGNSA. V lost 2 bases, J lost 6 bases, and 14 bases lay in between. This CDR3 reads CASSLTGLAGQPQHF. The CDR3 DNA reads TGTGCCAGCAGCTTAACGGGGTTGGCGGGTCAGCCCCAGCATTTT.

This clone was picked up a small number of times. The CDR3 sequence is CASSPPGIGRASPGNTIYF. DNA of the CDR3: TGTGCCAGCTCACCACCGGGAATAGGCAGGGCGAGTCCTGGAAACACCATATATTTT. The chain is built from TRBV18 and TRBJ1-3; possible D gene TRBD1, 5 bases. CDR1 is KGHSH, CDR2 LQKENI, per germline. This CDR3 has 19 amino acids. The V and J ends lost 0 bases and 2 bases respectively, with 20 bases between them.